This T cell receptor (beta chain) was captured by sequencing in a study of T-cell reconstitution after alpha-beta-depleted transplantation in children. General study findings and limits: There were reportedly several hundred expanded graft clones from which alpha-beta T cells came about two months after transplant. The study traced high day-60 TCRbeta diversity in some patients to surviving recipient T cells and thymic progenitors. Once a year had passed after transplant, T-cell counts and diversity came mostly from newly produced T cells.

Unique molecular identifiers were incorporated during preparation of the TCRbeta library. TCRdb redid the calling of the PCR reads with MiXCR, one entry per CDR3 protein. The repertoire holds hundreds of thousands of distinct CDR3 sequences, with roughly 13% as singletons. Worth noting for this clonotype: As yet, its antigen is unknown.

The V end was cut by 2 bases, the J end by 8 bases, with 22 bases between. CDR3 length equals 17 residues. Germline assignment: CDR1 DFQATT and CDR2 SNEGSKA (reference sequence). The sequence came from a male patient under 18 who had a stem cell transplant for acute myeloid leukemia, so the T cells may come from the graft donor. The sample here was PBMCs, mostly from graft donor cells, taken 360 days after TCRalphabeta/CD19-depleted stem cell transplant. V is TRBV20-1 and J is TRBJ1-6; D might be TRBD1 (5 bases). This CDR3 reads CSARNPLSGTRDSPLHF. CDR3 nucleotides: TGCAGTGCTAGAAACCCCTTATCCGGGACGCGGGATTCACCCCTCCACTTT.